A single sample gave rise to the 10 T cell receptor beta chains below, sequenced in a study of metastatic and nonmetastatic thyroid tumors. All patients were untreated before thyroid surgery. TCRdb ran MiXCR on the PCR reads. This repertoire shows approximately 19,000 clones, less than 20% found once; its top ten account for about 30%. Sequenced input: blood. The receptors originated from a female donor with papillary thyroid cancer or a benign thyroid nodule (not recorded which). Some clones in this sample may be carry-over from other donors' samples.

The rearrangement joins TRBV28 to TRBJ1-2; TRBD1 might be the D (5 bases). V lost 10 bases and J lost 1, with 13 bases in between. CDR1 is MDHEN, CDR2 SYDVKM, per germline. This CDR3 is built from 13 residues. The CDR3 sequence: CATSRDGNYGYTF. As DNA, the CDR3 is TGTGCCACCAGCAGGGATGGTAACTATGGCTACACCTTC.

This clone was counted ten times or more. The chain joins TRBV29-1 to TRBJ2-7; D not certain. V gave up 5 bases and J gave up 6 bases, with 14 bases separating them. The CDR3 has 12 amino acids. The germline V gene has CDR1 SQVTM and CDR2 ANQGSEA. The chain's CDR3 is CSVLDEIPEQYF. Here the CDR3 DNA reads TGCAGCGTTTTGGATGAAATCCCCGAGCAGTACTTC.

CDR3 sequence reads: CASSQGVGGFDLHF. CDR3 DNA: TGTGCCAGCAGCCAAGGGGTAGGAGGGTTCGACCTCCACTTT. The J gene is TRBJ1-6, the V gene TRBV3-1, with D unresolved. Trimming removed 1 base from V and 15 bases from J, with 16 bases in between. Germline V gene sequence: CDR1 LGHDT, CDR2 YNNKEL (reference sequence). There are 14 residues in the CDR3.

The chain employs TRBV5-1 and TRBJ2-5, with 7 bases aligning to TRBD2. CDR1 is SGHRS, CDR2 YFSETQ, per germline. The CDR3 extends over 16 amino acids. V lost 4 bases, J lost 2 bases, and 11 bases stayed unmatched. The CDR3 bases are TGCGCCAGCAGCCTACTCGGTGTGGGGGGGCAAGAGACCCAGTACTTC. As protein: CASSLLGVGGQETQYF. Based on the CDR3 plus reference TRBV5-1 and TRBJ2-5, the full variable domain is KAGVTQTPRYLIKTRGQQVTLSCSPISGHRSVSWYQQTPGQGLQFLFEYFSETQRNKGNFPGRFSGRQFSNSRSEMNVSTLELGDSALYLCASSLLGVGGQETQYFGPGTRLLVL.

The table lists this clone with many counts. This chain uses TRBV20-1 with TRBJ1-2; 7 bases are shared with TRBD1. The CDR3 totals 14 residues. The V segment lost 1 base and the J segment 6 bases; nucleotides outside the gene matches: 8. Germline assignment: CDR1 DFQATT and CDR2 SNEGSKA (reference sequence). CDR3 sequence: CSARASTGFDGYTF. DNA for the CDR3: TGCAGTGCTAGAGCCTCGACAGGGTTCGATGGCTACACCTTC.

This clone was detected ten times or more. V and J are TRBV3-1 and TRBJ1-1, with D perhaps TRBD1 (6 bases). V gave up 4 bases and J gave up 5 bases, with 17 bases separating them. The CDR3 consists of 15 residues. Germline values: CDR1 LGHDT, CDR2 YNNKEL (reference sequence). The CDR3 DNA follows: TGTGCCAGCAGCCCACAGGGAGGGTTGGGAACTGAAGCTTTCTTT. Protein product: CASSPQGGLGTEAFF.

This clone was observed many times. The genes are TRBV7-8 and TRBJ1-4; 9 bases align to TRBD1. The CDR3 covers 16 residues. Germline V lookup: CDR1 SGHVS, CDR2 FQNEAQ. V was clipped by 2 bases and J by 4 bases; unmatched bases: 5. The CDR3 region is CASSLLDRGYNEKLFF. The CDR3 DNA follows: TGTGCCAGCAGCTTACTGGACAGGGGATATAATGAAAAACTGTTTTTT.

This clone was observed many times. This rearrangement joins TRBV3-1 to TRBJ2-5; TRBD2 matches at 9 bases. Trimming removed 1 base from V and 4 bases from J; junction bases left unmatched: 13. CDR3 length: 18 residues. The V gene's germline CDR1 is LGHDT and CDR2 YNNKEL (reference sequence). This chain's CDR3 is CASSQGETGLASGETQYF. CDR3 nucleotide sequence: TGTGCCAGCAGCCAAGGAGAAACGGGACTAGCAAGTGGAGAGACCCAGTACTTC.

This clone has ten or more counts. The rearrangement uses TRBV6-2 or TRBV6-3 and TRBJ2-2; 7 bases match TRBD2. The CDR3 has 17 residues. Germline V lookup: CDR1 MNHEY, CDR2 SVGEGT. V dropped 2 bases and J dropped 7; count of bases not matched to a gene: 13. CDR3 coding DNA: TGTGCCAGCAGTTACGGACGAGGGGACTACCGAGGCGGGGAGCTGTTTTTT. It yields the protein CASSYGRGDYRGGELFF.

This clone has more than one count but fewer than ten. This may arise from a read error, as a much more abundant clone is one base away. The V and J genes are TRBV29-1 and TRBJ2-5, with D possibly being TRBD1 (6 bases). CDR3 length: 14 amino acids. Looked up from germline, CDR1 is SQVTM and CDR2 is ANQGSEA. Trimming took 3 bases from V and 4 from J, leaving 15 bases between them. CDR3 sequence (DNA): TGCAGCGTTGACGGGACAACCATGGGAGAGACCCAGTACTTC. It encodes CSVDGTTMGETQYF. The variable domain in full, with the rest retrieved from reference TRBV29-1 and TRBJ2-5, is SAVISQKPSRDICQRGTSLTIQCQVDSQVTMMFWYRQQPGQSLTLIATANQGSEATYESGFVIDKFPISRPNLTFSTLTVSNMSPEDSSIYLCSVDGTTMGETQYFGPGTRLLVL.